The clone carrying this TCR beta chain was recorded at least ten times. Beta-chain TCR CDR3 regions were amplified from RNA transcripts. Scientists carried out first-round RT-PCR using HTBI primers and then a second-round multiplex PCR. MiXCR was run by TCRdb on the multiplex PCR reads, yielding one entry per CDR3 protein. The sample has some 750,000 distinct CDR3 sequences; roughly 40% are singletons. These data are taken from a study of Graves' ophthalmopathy and Graves' hyperthyroidism. The specimen sequenced was peripheral blood. This receptor was taken from an adult man with Graves' ophthalmopathy.

CDR3 bases: TGTGCCAGCAGTGAATATGTGAAAGATGCGGCCGATGAAGCTTTCTTT. Translating gives CASSEYVKDAADEAFF. V is TRBV25-1 and J is TRBJ1-1, with D unresolved. Trimming took 0 bases from V and 7 from J, leaving 18 bases between them. Germline V gene lookup returns CDR1 MGHDK and CDR2 SYGVNS. The CDR3 extends over 16 amino acids.